This record looks at one TCR beta chain sequence and its context. Its antigen is still unknown. After isolation, RNA underwent reverse transcription to generate cDNA as the sequencing template. Clones were read by immunoSEQ multiplex PCR, and TCRdb kept only the in-frame ones, dropping some. Here the sample spans 150,000 to 250,000 clones, more than 55% being singletons. These data come from a study of CD8+ T cells in alopecia areata. Overall study: Administration of oral tofacitinib to treated patients was at 5 to 10 mg twice daily. General study results and limits: Sequencing of scalp tissue also captures the resident alphabeta T cells of normal skin. During tofacitinib treatment, many expanded lesional clones remained in scalp and blood.

This CDR3 contains 9 residues. With 6 bases removed from V and 6 bases from J, the gap between germline ends came to 2 bases. Germline V gives CDR1 MDHEN, CDR2 SYDVKM. Treatment meaning: oral pan-JAK inhibitor, 5-10 mg twice daily. The authors sorted CD4+ and CD8+ T cells from PBMCs. The rearrangement uses TRBV28 and TRBJ2-5; the D is unclear. This clonotype was obtained from a human donor with alopecia areata. The specimen comprised CD4+ T cells sorted from blood, sampled at week 4, from a patient treated with tofacitinib. Here the CDR3 DNA reads TGTGCCAGCAGGAAGACCCAGTACTTC. As protein: CASRKTQYF.